This TCR beta chain is from a study of shared clonotypes between healthy human individuals. Notes on the study in general: In having few donors, the study represented limited genetic and exposure-history diversity.

Trimming shortened V by 4 bases and J by 2 bases, and 11 bases separated the two germline ends. This CDR3 is built from 14 residues. The germline V gene encodes CDR1 KGHSH and CDR2 LQKENI. Per the study methods: ImmunoSEQ sequences covered only the junction and lacked quality scores; filtering therefore differed. Here immunoSEQ multiplex PCR was the method, and the copy in TCRdb shows in-frame clones only, minus some. V and J calls and clone size follow that table, whereas D and trimming were derived from the DNA. The sample holds around 2.1 million clones; 90% to 96% are singletons and the top ten take more than 0.1%. Researchers partitioned CD4+ cells into CD45RA+ naive and CD45RA-negative memory subsets. In regard to this clone: Its antigen remains unknown.

The chain links TRBV18 to TRBJ2-5, with a tentative D call TRBD2 (7 bases). The TCR comes from a man aged 18 to 29 in good health. Source material: naive CD4+ T cells sorted from blood. Noted subset: CD45RA+ positively selected. CDR3 loop: CASSRGGPQETQYF. The CDR3 region has the DNA TGTGCCAGCTCACGGGGGGGGCCTCAAGAGACCCAGTACTTC. The complete variable domain, with remaining parts taken from reference TRBV18 and TRBJ2-5, reads NAGVMQNPRHLVRRRGQEARLRCSPMKGHSHVYWYRQLPEEGLKFMVYLQKENIIDESGMPKERFSAEFPKEGPSILRIQQVVRGDSAAYFCASSRGGPQETQYFGPGTRLLVL.